This passage covers 24 T cell receptor beta chains from one sample sequenced in a study of shared clonotypes between healthy human individuals. Data came from immunoSEQ multiplex PCR; TCRdb stores just in-frame clones and leaves some out. This sample yields 1.5 million to 2.5 million clones, of which over 85% are seen a single time; 1.2% belongs to the top ten. CD45RO-negative CD8 cells positively selected for CCR7 made up the naive population, which excluded terminally differentiated effector memory CD45RA+ cells. Sequenced: naive CD8+ T cells sorted from blood. Receptors were obtained from a man aged 18 to 30 in good health.

Concerning this clone itself: One end of the junction does not line up with germline, which may come from a read error. This sequence joins TRBV9 and TRBJ1-2; D call uncertain. The germline V gene has CDR1 SGDLS and CDR2 YYNGEE. The CDR3 loop spans 14 amino acids. Here the CDR3 DNA reads TGTGCCAGCAGCGTACTCGAGGTTGCGGCCGATACACTCTTC. Protein product: CASSVLEVAADTLF.

This CDR3 reads CASSQNRGPGNTIYF. CDR3 coding DNA: TGTGCCAGCAGCCAGAACAGGGGGCCGGGAAACACCATATATTTT. This chain connects TRBV7-9 to TRBJ1-3, with 9 positions matching TRBD1. CDR3 length: 15 residues. The germline CDR1 and CDR2 sequences are SEHNR and FQNEAQ (reference sequence). V shed 5 bases, J shed 4 bases, and the junction held 6 bases outside the gene matches.

The V gene is TRBV23-1, the J gene TRBJ2-3; a possible D gene is TRBD2 (5 bases). TRBV23-1 counts as an open reading frame of uncertain function. The CDR3 spans 15 residues. Trimming stripped 6 bases from V and 0 bases from J, with 13 bases between. CDR3 in DNA: TGCGCCAGCAGGAGGCGAGGGCGGAGCACAGATACGCAGTATTTT. It specifies CASRRRGRSTDTQYF.

This chain connects TRBV7-2 to TRBJ2-1; D may correspond to TRBD1 or TRBD2 (5 bases each). V was trimmed by 5 bases and J by 0 bases, leaving 11 bases between them. Germline V gene lookup returns CDR1 SGHTA and CDR2 FQGNSA. CDR3 length: 15 residues. The CDR3 sequence is CASSRDRDSYNEQFF. As DNA, the CDR3 is TGTGCCAGCAGCAGGGACCGCGACTCCTACAATGAGCAGTTCTTC.

This chain joins TRBV7-2 and TRBJ2-7, with 8 bases lining up with TRBD1. The CDR3 extends over 16 amino acids. Trimming at V came to 8 bases and at J to 2 bases, leaving 14 bases not matched to a gene. Germline CDR1 reads SGHTA; CDR2 reads FQGNSA. CDR3 in DNA: TGTGCCAGCTCTTCCCAAGAGTGGACAGGGCCCTACGAGCAGTACTTC. Translation gives CASSSQEWTGPYEQYF.

The V and J genes are TRBV7-9 and TRBJ2-7; TRBD2 matches 7 bases. This CDR3 comprises 13 residues. Looked up from germline, CDR1 is SEHNR and CDR2 is FQNEAQ (reference sequence). The CDR3 reads CAASGTTSGEQYF. The CDR3 bases are TGTGCAGCTTCCGGGACTACCTCCGGCGAGCAGTACTTC.

This chain links TRBV6-1 with TRBJ2-3, with D hard to call. V lost 6 bases to trimming and J lost 2 bases, with 9 bases between them. The CDR3 totals 13 residues. Germline lookup yields CDR1 MNHNS and CDR2 SASEGT. The DNA for the CDR3 is TGTGCCAGCAGAGACACATACACAGATACGCAGTATTTT. Translation gives CASRDTYTDTQYF.

The V call is TRBV7-6, the J call TRBJ2-5; the D gene is possibly TRBD1 (5 bases). This CDR3 comprises 14 residues. Germline V gene data show CDR1 as SGHVS and CDR2 as FNYEAQ. V shed 0 bases and J shed 1 base, with 6 bases lying between them. CDR3 sequence: CASSLADSQETQYF. CDR3 bases: TGTGCCAGCAGCTTAGCTGACAGCCAAGAGACCCAGTACTTC.

CDR3 nucleotide sequence: TGTGCCAGCAGCTGGGGGGATATATACGAGCAGTACTTC. Translation: CASSWGDIYEQYF. The chain joins TRBV5-6 to TRBJ2-7; the D gene is possibly TRBD2 (6 bases). Trimming pared 3 bases from V and 4 bases from J, leaving 11 bases between. Germline assignment: CDR1 SGHDT and CDR2 YYEEEE. The CDR3 has 13 amino acids.

The J gene is TRBJ2-7, the V gene TRBV18, with D perhaps matching TRBD2 (6 bases). The CDR3 has 11 residues. CDR1 and CDR2 (germline): KGHSH, LQKENI. The V and J ends lost 8 bases and 2 bases respectively, with 7 bases between them. The chain's CDR3 is CASRETYEQYF. The CDR3 DNA follows: TGTGCCAGCCGGGAGACCTACGAGCAGTACTTC.

A few counts support this clone. The identical CDR3 is also encoded by other nucleotide sequences in the sample. The rearrangement joins TRBV27 to TRBJ2-7; weak D call: TRBD1 (5 bases). Deletions cut 3 bases from V and 0 bases from J, with 6 bases between. The germline gives CDR1 MNHEY, CDR2 SMNVEV (reference sequence). The CDR3 contains 13 residues. CDR3: CASSFRVSYEQYF. DNA for the CDR3: TGTGCCAGCAGTTTCAGGGTCTCCTACGAGCAGTACTTC.

V gene TRBV5-1 combines with J gene TRBJ2-1, with TRBD2 matching over 9 bases. Trimming took 4 bases from V and 2 from J; bases not matched to a gene: 10. The germline V gene encodes CDR1 SGHRS and CDR2 YFSETQ. There are 17 residues in the CDR3. The CDR3 region is CASSLTSGLTTYNEQFF. The CDR3 coding sequence is TGCGCCAGCAGCCTGACTAGCGGCTTAACTACCTACAATGAGCAGTTCTTC.

For this clone: Other DNA sequences of this sample code for an identical CDR3. The V gene is TRBV5-8, the J gene TRBJ1-1, with TRBD1 matching 7 bases. The junction had 1 base not matched to a gene; V was cut back by 0 bases and J by 2 bases. The V gene's germline CDR1 is SGHTS and CDR2 YDEGEE. The CDR3 has 14 amino acids. The chain's CDR3 is CASSLDRGNTEAFF. The CDR3 DNA follows: TGTGCCAGCAGCTTGGACAGGGGAAACACTGAAGCTTTCTTT.

The chain is built from TRBV6-6 and TRBJ2-5; D uncertain. With 5 bases removed from V and 0 bases from J, the gap between germline ends came to 13 bases. This CDR3 contains 15 residues. CDR1 and CDR2 (germline): MNHNY, SVGAGI (reference sequence). This chain's CDR3 is CASSGYLLYQETQYF. CDR3 bases: TGTGCCAGCAGTGGCTACTTGCTGTACCAAGAGACCCAGTACTTC.

This chain's CDR3 is CASSGTSGRRPEQETQYF. The CDR3 DNA follows: TGTGCCAGCAGCGGAACTAGCGGGAGACGCCCCGAGCAAGAGACCCAGTACTTC. This sequence joins TRBV9 and TRBJ2-5, with TRBD2 identical over 11 bases. Germline trimming cut 3 bases from V and 2 bases from J; bases unmatched to any gene: 12. Germline V gene data show CDR1 as SGDLS and CDR2 as YYNGEE. CDR3 length: 18 residues.

Comments on this clone: The same CDR3 is also encoded by other DNA sequences in this sample. V usage is TRBV9 and J usage is TRBJ2-3, with D unclear. Trimming left V 2 bases short and J 3 bases short, with 7 bases between. Germline lookup yields CDR1 SGDLS and CDR2 YYNGEE. The CDR3 consists of 13 residues. CDR3 region: CASSVGATDTQYF. DNA of the CDR3: TGTGCCAGCAGCGTCGGCGCGACAGATACGCAGTATTTT.

The chain combines TRBV6-5 with TRBJ2-7; no reliable D call. Germline V gene lookup returns CDR1 MNHEY and CDR2 SVGAGI. The CDR3 extends over 12 amino acids. Deletions cut 5 bases from V and 7 bases from J, with 12 bases between. The CDR3 coding sequence is TGTGCCAGCAGTCAGGTCCCAGGAGAGCAGTACTTC. It specifies CASSQVPGEQYF.

CDR3 DNA sequence: TGTGCCAGCAGCTTCATGATTCCGGGACAGGGGAGCTACGAGCAGTACTTC. Translating gives CASSFMIPGQGSYEQYF. V usage is TRBV7-8 and J usage is TRBJ2-7; the match to TRBD1 covers 10 bases. This CDR3 is built from 17 residues. Germline V CDR1 and CDR2: SGHVS, FQNEAQ. J was trimmed by 3 bases and V by 3 bases; bases with no gene match: 11.

V gene TRBV6-5 combines with J gene TRBJ1-1, with 7 bases identical to TRBD1. The J segment lost 4 bases and the V segment lost 4 bases, leaving 3 bases of the junction unmatched. The CDR3 length is 13 residues. Germline CDR1 reads MNHEY; CDR2 reads SVGAGI. This CDR3 reads CASSLGQSTEAFF. CDR3 in DNA: TGTGCCAGCAGTTTGGGACAGAGCACTGAAGCTTTCTTT.

V usage is TRBV7-2 and J usage is TRBJ2-2, with D maybe TRBD1 (5 bases). The germline gives CDR1 SGHTA, CDR2 FQGNSA. The ends were cut back, 5 bases at V and 0 bases at J, with 16 bases in the middle. The CDR3 loop spans 17 amino acids. CDR3 sequence reads: CASSPTDLGPNTGELFF. The DNA for the CDR3 is TGTGCCAGCAGCCCTACCGATTTGGGGCCGAACACCGGGGAGCTGTTTTTT.

This sequence joins TRBV6-1 and TRBJ2-2; tentatively, D is TRBD1 or TRBD2 (5 bases each). V lost 8 bases and J lost 3, with 13 bases in between. Germline-derived CDR1 and CDR2 are MNHNS and SASEGT. The CDR3 is 14 residues long. The DNA of the CDR3 is TGTGCCAGCTTTGGGGGACCTTACACCGGGGAGCTGTTTTTT. This gives the protein CASFGGPYTGELFF.

This chain joins TRBV5-1 and TRBJ1-4, with D perhaps matching TRBD1 (5 bases). The CDR3 contains 16 residues. The germline V gene has CDR1 SGHRS and CDR2 YFSETQ. V lost 7 bases and J lost 1, with 17 bases in between. This CDR3 is CASGLGAILTNEKLFF. Here the CDR3 DNA reads TGCGCCAGCGGACTTGGGGCGATCTTAACTAATGAAAAACTGTTTTTT.

Concerning this clone: Other DNA variants within this sample encode the same CDR3. The J gene is TRBJ2-1, the V gene TRBV29-1; D not resolved. Germline assignment: CDR1 SQVTM and CDR2 ANQGSEA. This CDR3 spans 10 amino acids. Trimming cost V 7 bases and J 4 bases, with 5 bases left between them. In DNA, the CDR3 is TGCAGCGGAGTTTACAATGAGCAGTTCTTC. This translates into CSGVYNEQFF.

The CDR3: CASSPAGTGIDEQYF. CDR3 coding DNA: TGTGCCAGCAGCCCAGCCGGGACAGGGATCGACGAGCAGTACTTC. J is TRBJ2-7 and V is TRBV13, with 9 bases that match TRBD1. The CDR3 extends over 15 amino acids. V lost 5 bases, J lost 5 bases, and 10 bases stayed unmatched. Germline loops: CDR1 PRHDT, CDR2 FYEKMQ (reference sequence).